The next 21 T cell receptor beta chains were all read from a single sample in a study of PD-L1 blockade in urothelial cancer. TCRdb keeps only in-frame clones here, not all; method: immunoSEQ multiplex PCR. The table has more than 85,000 clones, around 90% seen once. The source material was PBMCs, sampled around atezolizumab (anti-PD-L1) treatment. The receptors derive from a woman older than 75 with urothelial cancer.

This chain uses TRBV6-5 with TRBJ1-2, with D hard to call. The CDR3 is made up of 12 amino acids. The V end was cut by 4 bases, the J end by 8 bases, with 11 bases between. The germline V gene encodes CDR1 MNHEY and CDR2 SVGAGI. CDR3 sequence reads: CASSSTDSGYTF. In DNA, the CDR3 is TGTGCCAGCAGTTCGACCGACTCGGGCTACACCTTC.

The J gene is TRBJ2-1, the V gene TRBV28; 10 nucleotides line up with TRBD2. Germline V lookup: CDR1 MDHEN, CDR2 SYDVKM. V was clipped by 7 bases and J by 15 bases; unmatched bases: 9. The length of the CDR3 is 12 residues. The DNA of the CDR3 is TGTGCCAGCACCTCAAAGCGGGAGGGCCGGTTCTTC. Its protein is CASTSKREGRFF.

The chain combines TRBV5-1 with TRBJ2-3; 13 bases line up with TRBD2. The CDR3 loop spans 17 amino acids. The ends lost 4 bases at V and 4 bases at J; junction bases unmatched: 9. Germline V lookup: CDR1 SGHRS, CDR2 YFSETQ. CDR3: CASSLGGLAGWPDTQYF. The CDR3 DNA sequence: TGCGCCAGCAGCCTGGGGGGACTAGCGGGATGGCCAGATACGCAGTATTTT.

This chain uses TRBV29-1 with TRBJ2-7; 9 bases agree with TRBD2. With 5 bases clipped from V and 2 bases from J, the junction kept 7 bases outside the gene matches. Per germline, CDR1 SQVTM and CDR2 ANQGSEA. This CDR3 is built from 14 residues. The CDR3 DNA reads TGCAGCGTTACGGGACTAGCTCCGACCTACGAGCAGTACTTC. This sequence encodes CSVTGLAPTYEQYF.

V gene TRBV27 combines with J gene TRBJ2-5; 7 bases fit TRBD1. The CDR3 runs 13 residues. J lost 4 bases, V lost 3 bases, and 2 bases had no gene match. The germline V gene encodes CDR1 MNHEY and CDR2 SMNVEV (reference sequence). The CDR3 coding sequence is TGTGCCAGCAGTTTGGACAGGCGAGAGACCCAGTACTTC. Residues: CASSLDRRETQYF.

This chain joins TRBV28 and TRBJ1-5; no definite D call. The CDR3 sequence is 14 residues long. V was cut by 6 bases and J by 2 bases, with 11 bases left in between. Germline V gene lookup returns CDR1 MDHEN and CDR2 SYDVKM. CDR3 in amino acids: CASSPTNGNQPQHF. In DNA form, the CDR3 reads TGTGCCAGCAGCCCTACGAACGGCAATCAGCCCCAGCATTTT.

The chain links TRBV27 to TRBJ2-3; D remains ambiguous. The CDR3 consists of 15 residues. Trimming removed 3 bases at V and 0 bases at J, with 10 bases between. Germline V gene sequence: CDR1 MNHEY, CDR2 SMNVEV (reference sequence). The CDR3 nucleotides are TGTGCCAGCAGTTTGACACGTACTAGCACAGATACGCAGTATTTT. Translating gives CASSLTRTSTDTQYF.

The chain combines TRBV6-4 with TRBJ2-1, with 13 bases lining up with TRBD2. Germline assignment: CDR1 MRHNA and CDR2 SNTAGT. This CDR3 is 15 amino acids long. Germline trimming cut 4 bases from V and 9 bases from J; bases unmatched to any gene: 6. The DNA of the CDR3 is TGTGCCAGCAGTGTTACTAGCGGGAGGGCCGCTGAGCAGTTCTTC. It specifies CASSVTSGRAAEQFF.

V and J are TRBV5-4 and TRBJ1-3; no reliable D call. V lost 0 bases and J lost 0, with 10 bases in between. The CDR3 extends over 16 amino acids. Germline-derived CDR1 and CDR2 are SGHNT and YYREEE (reference sequence). The DNA of the CDR3 is TGTGCCAGCAGCTTGGGACAAACTTTCTCTGGAAACACCATATATTTT. The encoded protein is CASSLGQTFSGNTIYF.

The V call is TRBV5-1, the J call TRBJ1-1; no definite D call. CDR1 is SGHRS, CDR2 YFSETQ, per germline. V was pared by 5 bases and J by 3 bases, with 14 bases between. CDR3 length equals 14 residues. The CDR3 bases are TGCGCCAGCAGTTCCTCGGGCGGGGACACTGAAGCTTTCTTT. It encodes CASSSSGGDTEAFF.

The J gene is TRBJ1-2, the V gene TRBV5-1, with TRBD1 identical over 8 bases. Trimming took 4 bases from V and 4 from J; bases not matched to a gene: 15. CDR3 length equals 17 residues. Germline CDR1 reads SGHRS; CDR2 reads YFSETQ. CDR3 protein: CASSPGQGAPLGYGYTF. DNA of the CDR3: TGCGCCAGCAGCCCTGGACAGGGCGCGCCCCTTGGCTATGGCTACACCTTC.

This chain uses TRBV28 with TRBJ2-7; TRBD2 matches at 8 bases. The trim removed 3 bases at V and 3 bases at J, leaving 4 bases unmatched. In germline, CDR1 is MDHEN, CDR2 SYDVKM. The CDR3 covers 14 residues. CDR3 DNA: TGTGCCAGCAGTTTTTCGGGAGGGGACTACGAGCAGTACTTC. Translating it yields CASSFSGGDYEQYF.

This chain joins TRBV19 and TRBJ2-7; D is perhaps TRBD2 (6 bases). V lost 6 bases, J lost 3 bases, and 9 bases lay in between. Germline CDR1 reads LNHDA; CDR2 reads SQIVND (reference sequence). This CDR3 comprises 12 residues. For the CDR3, the DNA is TGTGCCAGTAGGAGTAGCGGCTACGAGCAGTACTTC. Translated: CASRSSGYEQYF.

The chain carries TRBV28 and TRBJ1-5; 9 bases line up with TRBD1. Germline V lookup: CDR1 MDHEN, CDR2 SYDVKM. The CDR3 totals 11 residues. After removal of 5 bases from V and 15 bases from J, the junction contained 5 bases not matched to a gene. CDR3 DNA sequence: TGTGCCAGCAGTAAGGGACAGGGAGGGCATTTT. Translated, it gives CASSKGQGGHF.

V usage is TRBV28 and J usage is TRBJ2-2, with 13 positions matching TRBD2. The V gene end was trimmed by 8 bases and the J gene end by 4 bases; junction bases not matched to a gene: 10. The CDR3 is 17 amino acids. Germline V gene sequence: CDR1 MDHEN, CDR2 SYDVKM. The CDR3 loop is CASERLAGGTGTGELFF. In DNA form, the CDR3 reads TGTGCCAGCGAACGACTAGCGGGAGGCACGGGCACCGGGGAGCTGTTTTTT.

The V and J genes are TRBV7-2 and TRBJ2-7; 8 bases fit TRBD2. Germline CDR1 reads SGHTA; CDR2 reads FQGNSA. This CDR3 is 17 amino acids long. The V and J ends lost 5 bases and 0 bases, in that order; junction bases with no gene match: 12. CDR3 nucleotide sequence: TGTGCCAGCAGCAGGGTGGTTAGTAGCGGGACCTCCTACGAGCAGTACTTC. Amino acids: CASSRVVSSGTSYEQYF.

Here the CDR3 reads CASSNRATNEKLFF. CDR3 DNA sequence: TGTGCCAGCTCAAACAGAGCAACTAATGAAAAACTGTTTTTT. This chain joins TRBV18 and TRBJ1-4; no definite D call. CDR3 length equals 14 residues. V shed 5 bases and J shed 0 bases, with 7 bases lying between them. The germline gives CDR1 KGHSH, CDR2 LQKENI.

This clone was seen more than once but under ten times. The chain carries TRBV5-1 and TRBJ1-4; possible D gene TRBD1, 5 bases. Per the germline V gene, CDR1 is SGHRS and CDR2 is YFSETQ. The V end lost 2 bases, the J end lost 8 bases, and 13 bases lay between the germline ends. CDR3 length equals 14 residues. The CDR3 reads CASSFRGKREKLFF. In nucleotides, the CDR3 is TGCGCCAGCAGCTTTAGGGGAAAACGGGAAAAACTGTTTTTT.

This chain uses TRBV10-3 with TRBJ2-7; maybe TRBD2 (6 bases). The CDR3 totals 12 residues. With 4 bases removed from V and 2 bases from J, the gap between germline ends came to 6 bases. Germline lookup yields CDR1 ENHRY and CDR2 SYGVKD. CDR3 in DNA: TGTGCCATCAGTGGGGGGGCCTACGAGCAGTACTTC. This sequence encodes CAISGGAYEQYF.

The chain employs TRBV14 and TRBJ2-7; TRBD2 matches 14 bases. This CDR3 is 17 amino acids long. Trimming cost V 1 base and J 2 bases; bases outside gene matches: 4. Germline CDR1 SGHDN, CDR2 FVKESK. CDR3 coding DNA: TGTGCCAGCAGCCAAGCCGGACTAGCGGGAGGAGCCTACGAGCAGTACTTC. This sequence encodes CASSQAGLAGGAYEQYF.

The chain recombines TRBV27 with TRBJ2-1, with a tentative D call TRBD1 (6 bases). CDR1 is MNHEY, CDR2 SMNVEV, per germline (reference sequence). V lost 9 bases to trimming and J lost 7 bases, with 22 bases between them. This CDR3 contains 15 residues. DNA of the CDR3: TGTGCCAGTACCGGGTGGCAGGGGCTTTCGAATGAGCAGTTCTTC. It translates to CASTGWQGLSNEQFF.